The rows below give T cell receptor beta chains drawn from one sample of a study of vaccination effects on CD4 cells after COVID-19. The antigens of these receptors remain unknown. Produced via immunoSEQ multiplex PCR; TCRdb's table is partial and in-frame only. This table has roughly 24,000 clones, less than 85% appearing once. This sample comprised CD4+ T cells from PBMCs cultured with SARS-CoV-2 spike peptides, obtained before COVID-19 vaccination. The receptors originated from a human donor who had a prior SARS-CoV-2 infection. The CDR3 runs from the conserved cysteine through the conserved F or W. Fields, in order: J gene, V gene, D gene, clone size, CDR3 DNA, CDR3 protein. D genes are given only for firm matches. The listing skips clone size in some rows; elsewhere it reads once, few, many or a size class.

j_gene: TRBJ1-1
v_gene: TRBV23-1
d_gene: -
abundance: -
CDR3nt: TGCGCCAGCAGTCAATCGGGGATCGAATCTTTAATTGCTTTCTTT
CDR3aa: CASSQSGIESLIAFF

j_gene: TRBJ1-5
v_gene: TRBV2
d_gene: -
abundance: -
CDR3nt: TGTGCCAGCAGGGCCGAGGGTAATCAGCCCCAGCATTTT
CDR3aa: CASRAEGNQPQHF

j_gene: TRBJ1-5
v_gene: TRBV2
d_gene: -
abundance: -
CDR3nt: TGTGCCAGCAGTGAAGACAGGATCAATCAGCCCCAGCATTTT
CDR3aa: CASSEDRINQPQHF

j_gene: TRBJ2-5
v_gene: TRBV27
d_gene: TRBD1
abundance: -
CDR3nt: TGTGCCAGCAGTCCCCTCGACAGGGCAGGAGAGACCCAGTACTTC
CDR3aa: CASSPLDRAGETQYF

j_gene: TRBJ1-1
v_gene: TRBV4-1
d_gene: -
abundance: -
CDR3nt: TGCGCCAGCAGCCGGACAGCTCAGGTGAACACTGAAGCTTTCTTT
CDR3aa: CASSRTAQVNTEAFF

j_gene: TRBJ2-1
v_gene: TRBV18
d_gene: -
abundance: -
CDR3nt: TGTGCCAGCTCACAGAGGATCAACAATGAGCAGTTCTTC
CDR3aa: CASSQRINNEQFF

j_gene: TRBJ2-5
v_gene: TRBV11-2
d_gene: TRBD1
abundance: -
CDR3nt: TGTGCCAGCAGTCAGGGGGTCTTTATGGAGACCCAGTACTTC
CDR3aa: CASSQGVFMETQYF

j_gene: TRBJ2-4
v_gene: TRBV19
d_gene: -
abundance: few
CDR3nt: TGTGCCAGTATTCCGTCGGACATTCAGTACTTC
CDR3aa: CASIPSDIQYF

j_gene: TRBJ2-1
v_gene: TRBV5-4
d_gene: -
abundance: few
CDR3nt: TGTGCCAGCAGCTTCCGGGTAGACAATGAGCAGTTCTTC
CDR3aa: CASSFRVDNEQFF

j_gene: TRBJ2-7
v_gene: TRBV19
d_gene: -
abundance: -
CDR3nt: TGTGCCAGTAGTCGTTTTAGGACTACCATATCCTACGAGCAGTACTTC
CDR3aa: CASSRFRTTISYEQYF

j_gene: TRBJ2-7
v_gene: TRBV4-2
d_gene: TRBD2
abundance: few
CDR3nt: TGTGCCAGCAGCCGACTAGCGGGAGTCGACGAGCAGTACTTC
CDR3aa: CASSRLAGVDEQYF

j_gene: TRBJ2-3
v_gene: TRBV5-1
d_gene: -
abundance: medium-sized
CDR3nt: TGCGCCAGCAGCCCACAGGGACGGGGCCCGGATACGCAGTATTTT
CDR3aa: CASSPQGRGPDTQYF

j_gene: TRBJ1-5
v_gene: TRBV2
d_gene: -
abundance: -
CDR3nt: TGTGCCAGCAGAGGACACCGGGGCAGCAATCAGCCCCAGCATTTT
CDR3aa: CASRGHRGSNQPQHF

j_gene: TRBJ1-1
v_gene: TRBV6-2/TRBV6-3
d_gene: -
abundance: -
CDR3nt: TGTGCCAGCAGTCCCCGCTTGTGGTACGGGTCTGAAGCTTTCTTT
CDR3aa: CASSPRLWYGSEAFF

j_gene: TRBJ1-2
v_gene: TRBV7-9
d_gene: -
abundance: once
CDR3nt: TGTGCCAGCAGCTTAGATGCAGGGGCCGGCTACACCTTC
CDR3aa: CASSLDAGAGYTF

j_gene: TRBJ1-4
v_gene: TRBV20-1
d_gene: -
abundance: -
CDR3nt: TGCAGTGCTTCGAGTTGGGAAAAACTGTTTTTT
CDR3aa: CSASSWEKLFF

j_gene: TRBJ2-2
v_gene: TRBV5-1
d_gene: TRBD2
abundance: -
CDR3nt: TGCGCCAGCAGCTTCGGACTAGCGGGAGTAGGCGGGGAGCTGTTTTTT
CDR3aa: CASSFGLAGVGGELFF

j_gene: TRBJ1-4
v_gene: TRBV19
d_gene: -
abundance: -
CDR3nt: TGTGCCAGTAGTATTACAGGATCGAGAAATGAAAAACTGTTTTTT
CDR3aa: CASSITGSRNEKLFF

j_gene: TRBJ2-2
v_gene: TRBV2
d_gene: -
abundance: -
CDR3nt: TGTGCCAGCACAGTGGGCCTGGCCGGCACCGGGGAGCTGTTTTTT
CDR3aa: CASTVGLAGTGELFF

j_gene: TRBJ2-5
v_gene: TRBV19
d_gene: -
abundance: -
CDR3nt: TGTGCCAGTAGTATAATGTCGGGGGCAGGAGTAACCCAGTACTTC
CDR3aa: CASSIMSGAGVTQYF

j_gene: TRBJ2-3
v_gene: TRBV7-2
d_gene: -
abundance: -
CDR3nt: TGTGCCAGCAGCTTAGTGGGAGGCCACACAGATACGCAGTATTTT
CDR3aa: CASSLVGGHTDTQYF

j_gene: TRBJ2-7
v_gene: TRBV7-8
d_gene: -
abundance: -
CDR3nt: TGTGCCAGCAGCTTAGACGGGCGACTCTCCTACGAGCAGTACTTC
CDR3aa: CASSLDGRLSYEQYF

j_gene: TRBJ2-2
v_gene: TRBV20-1
d_gene: -
abundance: -
CDR3nt: TGCAGTGCTAGTAAAGGGAGAATCACCGGGGAGCTGTTTTTT
CDR3aa: CSASKGRITGELFF

j_gene: TRBJ2-5
v_gene: TRBV5-1
d_gene: -
abundance: -
CDR3nt: TGCGCCAGCTGGGGGGACTCCCAAGAGACCCAGTACTTC
CDR3aa: CASWGDSQETQYF

j_gene: TRBJ1-1
v_gene: TRBV2
d_gene: TRBD1
abundance: once
CDR3nt: TGTGCCAGCACCTACAGGGGATCGGACACTGAAGCTTTCTTT
CDR3aa: CASTYRGSDTEAFF

j_gene: TRBJ1-1
v_gene: TRBV4-2
d_gene: -
abundance: -
CDR3nt: TGTGCCAGCAGCCAAGATCGGGGGGCTGAAGCTTTCTTT
CDR3aa: CASSQDRGAEAFF

j_gene: TRBJ2-2
v_gene: TRBV7-3
d_gene: TRBD2
abundance: -
CDR3nt: TGTGCCAGCAGCTCCGGACTAGCGGGACGCGGGGAGCTGTTTTTT
CDR3aa: CASSSGLAGRGELFF

j_gene: TRBJ2-7
v_gene: TRBV6-5
d_gene: TRBD2
abundance: -
CDR3nt: TGTGCCAGCGGAAGGATGCTAGCGGACTCCTACGAGCAGTACTTC
CDR3aa: CASGRMLADSYEQYF

j_gene: TRBJ2-5
v_gene: TRBV4-2
d_gene: TRBD2
abundance: -
CDR3nt: TGTGCCAGCAGCCAAGATCGCGGGAGGAGGGGAGAGACCCAGTACTTC
CDR3aa: CASSQDRGRRGETQYF

j_gene: TRBJ1-3
v_gene: TRBV10-3
d_gene: -
abundance: -
CDR3nt: TGTGCCATCAGAGACAGCTCTGGAAACACCATATATTTT
CDR3aa: CAIRDSSGNTIYF

j_gene: TRBJ1-5
v_gene: TRBV19
d_gene: -
abundance: few
CDR3nt: TGTGCCAGTAGTGTCGACAGAAATCAGCCCCAGCATTTT
CDR3aa: CASSVDRNQPQHF

j_gene: TRBJ2-3
v_gene: TRBV7-8
d_gene: TRBD2
abundance: -
CDR3nt: TGTGCCAGCAGGGTAACTAGCGCCGCAGATACGCAGTATTTT
CDR3aa: CASRVTSAADTQYF

j_gene: TRBJ1-5
v_gene: TRBV2
d_gene: TRBD1
abundance: -
CDR3nt: TGTGCCAGCAGTGAACGGGACAGGAGATTATATAGCAATCAGCCCCAGCATTTT
CDR3aa: CASSERDRRLYSNQPQHF

j_gene: TRBJ2-5
v_gene: TRBV6-5
d_gene: -
abundance: -
CDR3nt: TGTGCCAGCAATCTGGACGGGACCGGGGAGACCCAGTACTTC
CDR3aa: CASNLDGTGETQYF

j_gene: TRBJ1-2
v_gene: TRBV27
d_gene: TRBD1
abundance: -
CDR3nt: TGTGCCAGCAGCCCGGACAGGAGGGCTCGCGATGGCTACACCTTC
CDR3aa: CASSPDRRARDGYTF

j_gene: TRBJ2-3
v_gene: TRBV6-5
d_gene: -
abundance: -
CDR3nt: TGTGCCAGCAGCCCCAGGTCGCCTAATACGCAGTATTTT
CDR3aa: CASSPRSPNTQYF

j_gene: TRBJ2-3
v_gene: TRBV7-2
d_gene: TRBD1
abundance: once
CDR3nt: TGTGCCAGCAGCATCGACAGGGGGAATACGCAGTATTTT
CDR3aa: CASSIDRGNTQYF

j_gene: TRBJ1-2
v_gene: TRBV5-1
d_gene: TRBD1
abundance: -
CDR3nt: TGCGCCAGCAGCTTCCGGGACAGGGGTGATGGCTACACCTTC
CDR3aa: CASSFRDRGDGYTF

j_gene: TRBJ1-1
v_gene: TRBV7-2
d_gene: -
abundance: few
CDR3nt: TGTGCCAGCACTCAGGGCGCCTCGAACACTGAAGCTTTCTTT
CDR3aa: CASTQGASNTEAFF

j_gene: TRBJ1-2
v_gene: TRBV15
d_gene: TRBD1
abundance: -
CDR3nt: TGTGCCACCAGCAGACACAGGGGCGGCTACACCTTC
CDR3aa: CATSRHRGGYTF

j_gene: TRBJ2-3
v_gene: TRBV4-2
d_gene: -
abundance: -
CDR3nt: TGTGCCAGCAGCCAGGAAACGGGGCGTACGCAGTATTTT
CDR3aa: CASSQETGRTQYF

j_gene: TRBJ2-2
v_gene: TRBV10-3
d_gene: TRBD2
abundance: few
CDR3nt: TGTGCCATCAATCCTAGCGGGCCTACCGGGGAGCTGTTTTTT
CDR3aa: CAINPSGPTGELFF

j_gene: TRBJ1-1
v_gene: TRBV24-1
d_gene: TRBD1
abundance: -
CDR3nt: TGTGCCACCTCCGGGACAGGGGCCGCGAACACTGAAGCTTTCTTT
CDR3aa: CATSGTGAANTEAFF

j_gene: TRBJ1-2
v_gene: TRBV5-8
d_gene: -
abundance: -
CDR3nt: TGTGCCAGCAGCTCTCCCCCCCTCTATGGCTACACCTTC
CDR3aa: CASSSPPLYGYTF

j_gene: TRBJ2-1
v_gene: TRBV11-2
d_gene: -
abundance: few
CDR3nt: TGTGCCAGCAGCTTAGTTTTCGGGGGCCGGGGGAATGAGCAGTTCTTC
CDR3aa: CASSLVFGGRGNEQFF

j_gene: TRBJ1-1
v_gene: TRBV24-1
d_gene: -
abundance: -
CDR3nt: TGTGCCACCAGTGAAGGGGGGAAGGGAGGCACTGAAGCTTTCTTT
CDR3aa: CATSEGGKGGTEAFF

j_gene: TRBJ1-1
v_gene: TRBV4-1
d_gene: -
abundance: -
CDR3nt: TGCGCCAGCAGCCCCAGGGAGGGGGGAACTGAAGCTTTCTTT
CDR3aa: CASSPREGGTEAFF

j_gene: TRBJ1-2
v_gene: TRBV6-2/TRBV6-3
d_gene: TRBD1
abundance: few
CDR3nt: TGTGCCAGCAGTCCCAGGACAGGATATGGCTACACCTTC
CDR3aa: CASSPRTGYGYTF

j_gene: TRBJ2-1
v_gene: TRBV2
d_gene: -
abundance: -
CDR3nt: TGTGCCAGCAGCAAAGACCCGCATCACAATGAGCAGTTCTTC
CDR3aa: CASSKDPHHNEQFF